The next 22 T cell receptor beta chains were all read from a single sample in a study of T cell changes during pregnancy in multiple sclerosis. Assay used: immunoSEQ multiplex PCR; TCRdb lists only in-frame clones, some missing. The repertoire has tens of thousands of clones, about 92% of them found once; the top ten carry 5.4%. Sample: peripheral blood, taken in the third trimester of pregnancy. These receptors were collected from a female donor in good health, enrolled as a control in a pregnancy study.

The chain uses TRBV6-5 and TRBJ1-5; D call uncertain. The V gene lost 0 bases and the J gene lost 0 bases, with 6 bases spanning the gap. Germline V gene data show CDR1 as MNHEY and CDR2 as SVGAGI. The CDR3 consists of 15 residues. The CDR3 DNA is TGTGCCAGCAGTTACTCGGCAGATAGCAATCAGCCCCAGCATTTT. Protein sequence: CASSYSADSNQPQHF.

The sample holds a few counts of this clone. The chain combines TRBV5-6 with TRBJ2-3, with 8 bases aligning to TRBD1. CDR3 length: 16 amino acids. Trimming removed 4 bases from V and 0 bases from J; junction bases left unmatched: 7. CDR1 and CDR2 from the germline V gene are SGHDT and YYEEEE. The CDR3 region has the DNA TGTGCCAGCAGCCGGTCCGGGACAGGAAGCACAGATACGCAGTATTTT. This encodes CASSRSGTGSTDTQYF.

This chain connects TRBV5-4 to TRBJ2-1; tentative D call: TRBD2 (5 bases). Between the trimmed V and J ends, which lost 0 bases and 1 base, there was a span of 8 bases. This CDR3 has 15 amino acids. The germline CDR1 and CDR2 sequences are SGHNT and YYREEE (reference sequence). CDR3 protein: CASSLVTGSYNEQFF. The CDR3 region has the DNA TGTGCCAGCAGCTTGGTAACGGGATCCTACAATGAGCAGTTCTTC.

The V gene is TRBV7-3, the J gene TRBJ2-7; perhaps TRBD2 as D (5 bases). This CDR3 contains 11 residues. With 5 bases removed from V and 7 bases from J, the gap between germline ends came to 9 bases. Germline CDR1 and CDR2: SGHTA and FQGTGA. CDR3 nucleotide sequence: TGTGCCAGCAGCAATGGCGGGGAGCAGTACTTC. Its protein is CASSNGGEQYF.

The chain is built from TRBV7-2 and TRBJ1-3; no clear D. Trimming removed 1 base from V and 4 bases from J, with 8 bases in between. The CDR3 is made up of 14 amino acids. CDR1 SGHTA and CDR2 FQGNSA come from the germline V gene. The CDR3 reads CASSLVGGGNTIYF. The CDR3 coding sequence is TGTGCCAGCAGCTTAGTCGGAGGGGGAAACACCATATATTTT.

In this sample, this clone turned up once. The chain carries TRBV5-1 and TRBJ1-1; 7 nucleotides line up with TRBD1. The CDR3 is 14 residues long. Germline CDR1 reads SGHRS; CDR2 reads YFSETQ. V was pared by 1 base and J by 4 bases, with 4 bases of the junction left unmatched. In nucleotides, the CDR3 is TGCGCCAGCAGCTTGCAGGGGGAAGGCACTGAAGCTTTCTTT. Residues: CASSLQGEGTEAFF.

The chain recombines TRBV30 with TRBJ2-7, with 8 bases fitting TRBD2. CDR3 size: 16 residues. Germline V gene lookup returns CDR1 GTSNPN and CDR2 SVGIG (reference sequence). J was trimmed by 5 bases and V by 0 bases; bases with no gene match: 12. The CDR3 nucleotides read TGTGCCTGGAGTGTACCCCTATCGGGAGGGCCCCACGAGCAGTACTTC. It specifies CAWSVPLSGGPHEQYF. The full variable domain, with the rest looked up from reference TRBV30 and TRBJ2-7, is SQTIHQWPATLVQPVGSPLSLECTVEGTSNPNLYWYRQAAGRGLQLLFYSVGIGQISSEVPQNLSASRPQDRQFILSSKKLLLSDSGFYLCAWSVPLSGGPHEQYFGPGTRLTVT.

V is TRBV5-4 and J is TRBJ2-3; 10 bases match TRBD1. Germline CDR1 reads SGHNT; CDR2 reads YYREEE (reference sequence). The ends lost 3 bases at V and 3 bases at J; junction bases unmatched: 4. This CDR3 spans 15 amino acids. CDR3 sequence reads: CASSSDRGGTDTQYF. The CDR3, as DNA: TGTGCCAGCAGCTCGGACAGGGGGGGGACAGATACGCAGTATTTT.

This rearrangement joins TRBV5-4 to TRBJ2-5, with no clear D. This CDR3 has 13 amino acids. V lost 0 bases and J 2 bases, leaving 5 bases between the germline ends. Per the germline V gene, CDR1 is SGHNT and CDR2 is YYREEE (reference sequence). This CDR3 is CASSLAVQETQYF. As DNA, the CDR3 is TGTGCCAGCAGCTTGGCCGTACAAGAGACCCAGTACTTC.

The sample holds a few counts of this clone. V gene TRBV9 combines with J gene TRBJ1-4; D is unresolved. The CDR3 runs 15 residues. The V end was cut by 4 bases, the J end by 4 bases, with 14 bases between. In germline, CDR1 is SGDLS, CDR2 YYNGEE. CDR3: CASSPSLGDNEKLFF. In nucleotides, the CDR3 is TGTGCCAGCAGCCCCTCCTTGGGAGATAATGAAAAACTGTTTTTT. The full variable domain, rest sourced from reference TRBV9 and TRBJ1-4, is DSGVTQTPKHLITATGQRVTLRCSPRSGDLSVYWYQQSLDQGLQFLIQYYNGEERAKGNILERFSAQQFPDLHSELNLSSLELGDSALYFCASSPSLGDNEKLFFGSGTQLSVL.

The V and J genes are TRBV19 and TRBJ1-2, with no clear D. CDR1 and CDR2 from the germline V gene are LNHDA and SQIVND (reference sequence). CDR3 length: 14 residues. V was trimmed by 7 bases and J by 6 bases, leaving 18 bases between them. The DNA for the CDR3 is TGTGCCAGTACCGAGCGGGGAGGTGCTGATGGCTACACCTTC. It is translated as CASTERGGADGYTF.

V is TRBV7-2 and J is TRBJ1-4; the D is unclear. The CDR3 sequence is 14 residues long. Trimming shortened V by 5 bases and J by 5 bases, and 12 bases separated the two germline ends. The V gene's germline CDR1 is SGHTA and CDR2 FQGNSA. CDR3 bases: TGTGCCAGCAGCCCAGCGGGCCGAAATGAAAAACTGTTTTTT. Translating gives CASSPAGRNEKLFF.

Written as DNA, the CDR3 is TGTGCCAGCAGTGGGGGACTAGCCTCAGATACGCAGTATTTT. This translates into CASSGGLASDTQYF. The chain couples TRBV6-1 to TRBJ2-3; 9 nucleotides match TRBD2. Trimming removed 4 bases from V and 4 bases from J; junction bases left unmatched: 3. Germline CDR1 is MNHNS and CDR2 is SASEGT. The CDR3 is 14 amino acids.

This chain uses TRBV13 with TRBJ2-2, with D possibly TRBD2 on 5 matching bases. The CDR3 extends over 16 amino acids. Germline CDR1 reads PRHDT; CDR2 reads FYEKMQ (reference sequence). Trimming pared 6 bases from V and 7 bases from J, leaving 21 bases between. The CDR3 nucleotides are TGTGCCAGCAGTCACCCGCCGCGGGTTGGGAACGGGGAGCTGTTTTTT. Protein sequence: CASSHPPRVGNGELFF. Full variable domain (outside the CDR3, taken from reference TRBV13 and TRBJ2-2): AAGVIQSPRHLIKEKRETATLKCYPIPRHDTVYWYQQGPGQDPQFLISFYEKMQSDKGSIPDRFSAQQFSDYHSELNMSSLELGDSALYFCASSHPPRVGNGELFFGEGSRLTVL.

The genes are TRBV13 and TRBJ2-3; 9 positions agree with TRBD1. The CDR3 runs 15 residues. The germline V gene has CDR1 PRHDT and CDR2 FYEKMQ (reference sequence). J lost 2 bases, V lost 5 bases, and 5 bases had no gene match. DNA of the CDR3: TGTGCCAGCAGCCTCGGGACAGGGTTCACAGATACGCAGTATTTT. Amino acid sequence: CASSLGTGFTDTQYF.

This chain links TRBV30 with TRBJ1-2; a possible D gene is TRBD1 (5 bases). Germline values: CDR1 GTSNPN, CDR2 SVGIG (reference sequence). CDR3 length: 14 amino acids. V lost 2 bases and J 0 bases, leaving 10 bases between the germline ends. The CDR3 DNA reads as TGTGCCTGGAGTTCGGGGGTAGCTAACTATGGCTACACCTTC. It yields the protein CAWSSGVANYGYTF.

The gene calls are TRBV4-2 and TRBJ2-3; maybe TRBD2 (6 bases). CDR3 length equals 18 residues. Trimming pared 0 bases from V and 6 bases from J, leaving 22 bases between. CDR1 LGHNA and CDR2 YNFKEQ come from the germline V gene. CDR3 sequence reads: CASSQEVLSGLGSDTQYF. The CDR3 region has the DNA TGTGCCAGCAGCCAAGAAGTTCTCTCGGGACTGGGCTCGGATACGCAGTATTTT.

CDR3 nucleotide sequence: TGCGCCAGCAGTCAATCAGGGGGCCAAGAGACCCAGTACTTC. As protein: CASSQSGGQETQYF. V gene TRBV23-1 combines with J gene TRBJ2-5; a possible D gene is TRBD1 (6 bases). TRBV23-1 qualifies as an ORF whose function is uncertain. Trimming left V 0 bases short and J 1 base short, with 6 bases between. This CDR3 comprises 14 residues.

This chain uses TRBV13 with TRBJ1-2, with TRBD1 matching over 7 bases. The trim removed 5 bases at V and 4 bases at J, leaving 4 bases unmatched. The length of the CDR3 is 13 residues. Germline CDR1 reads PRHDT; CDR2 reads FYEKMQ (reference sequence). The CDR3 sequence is CASSTDRLYGYTF. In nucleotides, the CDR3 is TGTGCCAGCAGCACGGACAGGCTCTATGGCTACACCTTC.

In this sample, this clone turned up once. The CDR3 DNA reads TGCGCCAGCAGCCAATCCCCGACAGGCTACAATGAGCAGTTCTTC. Protein product: CASSQSPTGYNEQFF. The chain uses TRBV4-3 and TRBJ2-1; tentative D call: TRBD1 (6 bases). This CDR3 has 15 amino acids. CDR1 and CDR2 (germline): LGHNA, YSLEER. Trimming removed 2 bases at V and 3 bases at J, with 11 bases between.

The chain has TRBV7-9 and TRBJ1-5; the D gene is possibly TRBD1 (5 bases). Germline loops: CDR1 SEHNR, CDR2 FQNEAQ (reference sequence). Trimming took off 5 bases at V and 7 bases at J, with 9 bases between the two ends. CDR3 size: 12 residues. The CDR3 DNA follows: TGTGCCAGCAGCCCCGGGGGGCAGCCCCAGCATTTT. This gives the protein CASSPGGQPQHF. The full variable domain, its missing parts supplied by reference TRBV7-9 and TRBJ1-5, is DTGVSQNPRHKITKRGQNVTFRCDPISEHNRLYWYRQTLGQGPEFLTYFQNEAQLEKSRLLSDRFSAERPKGSFSTLEIQRTEQGDSAMYLCASSPGGQPQHFGDGTRLSIL.

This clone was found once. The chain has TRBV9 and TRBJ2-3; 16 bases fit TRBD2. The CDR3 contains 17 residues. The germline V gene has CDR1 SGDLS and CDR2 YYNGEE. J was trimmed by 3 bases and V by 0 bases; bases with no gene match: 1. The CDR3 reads CASSVGGLAGGTDTQYF. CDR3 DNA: TGTGCCAGCAGCGTAGGGGGACTAGCGGGAGGGACAGATACGCAGTATTTT.